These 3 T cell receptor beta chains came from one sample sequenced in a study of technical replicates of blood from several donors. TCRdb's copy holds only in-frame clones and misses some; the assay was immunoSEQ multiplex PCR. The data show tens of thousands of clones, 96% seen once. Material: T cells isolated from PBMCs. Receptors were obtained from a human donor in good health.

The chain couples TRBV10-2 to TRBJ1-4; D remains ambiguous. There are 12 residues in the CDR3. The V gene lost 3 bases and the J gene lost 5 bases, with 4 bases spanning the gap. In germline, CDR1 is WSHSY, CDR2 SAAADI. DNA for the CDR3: TGCGCCAGCAGTGAACGGAATGAAAAACTGTTTTTT. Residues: CASSERNEKLFF.

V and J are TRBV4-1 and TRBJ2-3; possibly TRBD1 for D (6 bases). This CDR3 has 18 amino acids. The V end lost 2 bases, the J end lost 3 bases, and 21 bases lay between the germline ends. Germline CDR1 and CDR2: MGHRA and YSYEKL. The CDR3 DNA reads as TGCGCCAGCAGCCAAATCCGAGTGGGAACAGGGAAGACAGATACGCAGTATTTT. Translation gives CASSQIRVGTGKTDTQYF.

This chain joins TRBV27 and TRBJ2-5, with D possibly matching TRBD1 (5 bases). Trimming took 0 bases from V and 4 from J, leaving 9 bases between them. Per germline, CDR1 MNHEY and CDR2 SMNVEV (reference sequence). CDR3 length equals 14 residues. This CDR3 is CASSLSLGAETQYF. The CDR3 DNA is TGTGCCAGCAGTTTATCTTTAGGGGCAGAGACCCAGTACTTC.